This T cell receptor (beta chain) was retrieved from a study of T cell responses to AZD1222 COVID-19 vaccine. Overall study context: Samples with a second dose at about 4 or about 12 weeks were pooled together.

V was cut by 3 bases and J by 1 base, with 4 bases left in between. The CDR3 contains 13 residues. Germline lookup yields CDR1 LNHDA and CDR2 SQIVND (reference sequence). Assay: immunoSEQ multiplex PCR; the TCRdb copy retains only in-frame clones and omits some. This sample has about 92,000 clones, with about nine tenths found just once. Comments on this clone: What it binds is unknown.

Study-level findings and limits: Baseline antibody screening turned up just five to seven seropositive AZD1222 recipients. Spike was spanned by vaccine-associated CD4 TCRs, with dominance at 160-218 and 743-854. Donors in the cohort were predominantly white British and more often female, and clonal diversity was possibly underestimated.

This rearrangement joins TRBV19 to TRBJ1-5; no definite D call. The input for sequencing was peripheral blood, taken on day 0 of AZD1222 vaccination. This TCR derives from an adult in good health. The CDR3 DNA sequence: TGTGCCAGTAGTATCCCCAGCAATCAGCCCCAGCATTTT. Protein: CASSIPSNQPQHF.